The 20 T cell receptor beta chains presented below share a single source sample, sequenced in a study of OX40 agonist ivuxolimab in advanced cancers. The data were produced by immunoSEQ multiplex PCR, yet TCRdb's version contains in-frame clones alone and is incomplete. Of tens of thousands of clones in the sample, 65% to 85% were seen once. Specimen: CD4+ or CD8+ T cells sorted from blood, collected in a trial of the OX40 agonist ivuxolimab. These receptors all stem from an adult with an advanced solid tumor such as melanoma, head and neck, liver or kidney cancer.

V is TRBV12-5 and J is TRBJ2-3, with 7 bases lining up with TRBD1. Germline lookup yields CDR1 LGHNT and CDR2 FRNRAP. This CDR3 contains 15 residues. J gave up 2 bases and V 1 base, and 3 bases lay outside the gene matches. The CDR3 reads CASGLGQGFTDTQYF. The DNA of the CDR3 is TGTGCTAGTGGTTTGGGACAGGGATTCACAGATACGCAGTATTTT.

V usage is TRBV27 and J usage is TRBJ1-5; 12 bases are a match to TRBD1. Germline assignment: CDR1 MNHEY and CDR2 SMNVEV (reference sequence). J lost 6 bases, V lost 8 bases, and 8 bases had no gene match. The CDR3 contains 15 residues. The CDR3 is CASWPGQGAIQPQHF. The DNA for the CDR3 is TGTGCCAGCTGGCCGGGACAGGGGGCGATTCAGCCCCAGCATTTT.

The V gene is TRBV11-1, the J gene TRBJ1-1; no clear D gene. CDR1 is SGHAT and CDR2 is FQDESV in the germline V gene (reference sequence). Trimming shortened V by 4 bases and J by 1 base, and 22 bases separated the two germline ends. The CDR3 sequence is 18 residues long. The chain's CDR3 is CASSSMFQMIAGNTEAFF. CDR3 DNA: TGTGCCAGCAGCTCGATGTTCCAGATGATAGCGGGGAACACTGAAGCTTTCTTT.

The CDR3 DNA reads TGTGCCAGCAGCTTGGAAGTAGTAGATAGCACAGATACGCAGTATTTT. It codes for CASSLEVVDSTDTQYF. The rearrangement links TRBV5-4 to TRBJ2-3; unclear D gene. CDR1 is SGHNT and CDR2 is YYREEE in the germline V gene (reference sequence). CDR3 length equals 16 residues. Trimming shortened V by 0 bases and J by 0 bases, and 11 bases separated the two germline ends.

The chain uses TRBV7-8 and TRBJ2-3; TRBD1 aligns across 7 bases. Germline V gives CDR1 SGHVS, CDR2 FQNEAQ. This CDR3 comprises 15 residues. V shed 1 base and J 8 bases; nucleotides not matched to a gene: 9. CDR3 coding DNA: TGTGCCAGCAGCTTAGGCCGCAGGGGGTCGGGTACGCAGTATTTT. Encoded protein: CASSLGRRGSGTQYF.

The chain joins TRBV28 to TRBJ1-2; the D is unclear. Germline V gene data show CDR1 as MDHEN and CDR2 as SYDVKM. CDR3 length: 11 residues. V lost 8 bases and J lost 1, with 5 bases in between. The CDR3: CASHSNYGYTF. The CDR3 DNA sequence: TGTGCCAGCCACAGTAACTATGGCTACACCTTC.

This clone turned up a few times. The chain is built from TRBV29-1 and TRBJ2-5; 14 bases are a match to TRBD2. There are 19 residues in the CDR3. Looked up from germline, CDR1 is SQVTM and CDR2 is ANQGSEA. Trimming at V came to 5 bases and at J to 2 bases, leaving 16 bases not matched to a gene. The CDR3 sequence is CSVTGELGTSGRGQETQYF. DNA for the CDR3: TGCAGCGTTACGGGGGAGCTCGGGACTAGCGGGAGAGGGCAAGAGACCCAGTACTTC.

This clone has more than one count but fewer than ten. This sequence joins TRBV11-3 and TRBJ2-7; possibly TRBD1 or TRBD2 for D (5 bases each). The CDR3 consists of 13 residues. Trimming stripped 5 bases from V and 2 bases from J, with 10 bases between. Germline lookup yields CDR1 SGHNT and CDR2 YENEEA. The CDR3 sequence: CASSRGPTYEQYF. The DNA of the CDR3 is TGTGCCAGCAGCCGGGGCCCCACCTACGAGCAGTACTTC.

This rearrangement joins TRBV4-1 to TRBJ2-7; D perhaps matches TRBD2 (5 bases). The germline CDR1 and CDR2 sequences are MGHRA and YSYEKL. Trimming took 4 bases from V and 7 from J, leaving 23 bases between them. The CDR3 is 16 residues long. Written as DNA, the CDR3 is TGCGCCAGCAGCCGGTGGTTTCAGCGGCTCGAGCGGGAGCAGTACTTC. It codes for CASSRWFQRLEREQYF.

This chain connects TRBV19 to TRBJ1-3, with 7 nucleotides matching TRBD1. The junction had 15 bases not matched to a gene; V was cut back by 10 bases and J by 9 bases. CDR3 length: 14 amino acids. Germline V gene lookup returns CDR1 LNHDA and CDR2 SQIVND (reference sequence). CDR3 sequence reads: CATQPGQDGSTIYF. The CDR3 bases are TGTGCCACCCAACCCGGACAGGATGGATCCACCATATATTTT.

The V and J genes are TRBV14 and TRBJ1-1; possibly TRBD1 for D (5 bases). The V gene lost 4 bases and the J gene lost 2 bases, with 11 bases spanning the gap. The length of the CDR3 is 14 residues. Germline loops: CDR1 SGHDN, CDR2 FVKESK. Here the CDR3 reads CASSPVTENTEAFF. The CDR3 DNA reads as TGTGCCAGCAGCCCCGTGACAGAAAACACTGAAGCTTTCTTT.

The chain combines TRBV6-1 with TRBJ2-7, with D tentatively TRBD1 or TRBD2 (6 bases each). Trimming cost V 5 bases and J 3 bases, with 17 bases left between them. CDR1 and CDR2 (germline): MNHNS, SASEGT. This CDR3 comprises 15 residues. Here the CDR3 reads CASSLSRGQGYEQYF. CDR3 DNA sequence: TGTGCCAGCAGTCTATCCCGGGGGCAGGGCTACGAGCAGTACTTC.

The rearrangement joins TRBV27 to TRBJ2-7; tentatively, D is TRBD2 (6 bases). This CDR3 is built from 13 residues. V dropped 8 bases and J dropped 5 bases, with 16 bases sitting between them. The germline gives CDR1 MNHEY, CDR2 SMNVEV (reference sequence). Written as DNA, the CDR3 is TGTGCCAGCGGCTGGCGGGATGCGCACGAGCAGTACTTC. It is translated as CASGWRDAHEQYF.

This chain connects TRBV15 to TRBJ1-2; D uncertain. The CDR3 sequence is 13 residues long. Trimming took off 3 bases at V and 5 bases at J, with 10 bases between the two ends. The germline CDR1 and CDR2 sequences are LNHNV and YYDKDF (reference sequence). CDR3 sequence (DNA): TGTGCCACCAGCAGCGGACGGGGATATGGCTACACCTTC. Its translation: CATSSGRGYGYTF. The full variable domain, its missing parts supplied by reference TRBV15 and TRBJ1-2, is DAMVIQNPRYQVTQFGKPVTLSCSQTLNHNVMYWYQQKSSQAPKLLFHYYDKDFNNEADTPDNFQSRRPNTSFCFLDIRSPGLGDTAMYLCATSSGRGYGYTFGSGTRLTVV.

The J gene is TRBJ2-7, the V gene TRBV7-2; 7 bases fit TRBD2. CDR1 SGHTA and CDR2 FQGNSA come from the germline V gene. The J segment lost 0 bases and the V segment lost 1 base, leaving 3 bases of the junction unmatched. The length of the CDR3 is 15 residues. CDR3 sequence reads: CASSLGRGSSYEQYF. The CDR3 nucleotides read TGTGCCAGCAGCTTAGGGCGCGGGAGCTCCTACGAGCAGTACTTC.

Details on this clone: Other nucleotide sequences in the sample specify the same CDR3. This chain connects TRBV6-5 to TRBJ2-4, with D maybe TRBD2 (6 bases). This CDR3 comprises 15 residues. Germline values: CDR1 MNHEY, CDR2 SVGAGI. V dropped 9 bases and J dropped 2 bases, with 17 bases sitting between them. This chain's CDR3 is CASSAAGTSKNIQYF. The CDR3 nucleotides read TGTGCCAGTAGTGCTGCCGGGACTTCCAAAAACATTCAGTACTTC.

The chain is built from TRBV19 and TRBJ1-6; TRBD1 matches 9 bases. The CDR3 sequence is 15 residues long. CDR1 and CDR2 from the germline V gene are LNHDA and SQIVND (reference sequence). Germline trimming cut 5 bases from V and 6 bases from J; bases unmatched to any gene: 5. The CDR3: CASSAGTGFNSPLHF. The CDR3 nucleotides read TGTGCCAGTAGTGCCGGGACAGGGTTTAATTCACCCCTCCACTTT.

The rearrangement uses TRBV30 and TRBJ1-6; tentative D call: TRBD1 (6 bases). Deletions cut 3 bases from V and 9 bases from J, with 12 bases between. CDR1 is GTSNPN and CDR2 is SVGIG in the germline V gene (reference sequence). This CDR3 contains 13 residues. CDR3 residues: CAWSRGERSPLHF. CDR3 DNA sequence: TGTGCCTGGAGCAGGGGCGAGCGTTCACCCCTCCACTTT.

J is TRBJ2-5 and V is TRBV7-9, with 8 bases that match TRBD2. Gene TRBJ2-7 matches the end of the DNA better, so the J call may be wrong. The germline CDR1 and CDR2 sequences are SEHNR and FQNEAQ (reference sequence). The CDR3 extends over 14 amino acids. For the CDR3, the DNA is TGTGCCAGCACCCCCGGCGGGGGGACCTACGAGCAGTACTTC. It is translated as CASTPGGGTYEQYF.

The CDR3 region is CASSPGGTRYEQYF. CDR3 DNA: TGCGCCAGCAGCCCGGGGGGGACCCGTTACGAGCAGTACTTC. The chain recombines TRBV5-1 with TRBJ2-7, with 8 nucleotides matching TRBD2. After removal of 4 bases from V and 4 bases from J, the junction contained 7 bases not matched to a gene. Germline CDR1 is SGHRS and CDR2 is YFSETQ. The CDR3 is 14 residues long.